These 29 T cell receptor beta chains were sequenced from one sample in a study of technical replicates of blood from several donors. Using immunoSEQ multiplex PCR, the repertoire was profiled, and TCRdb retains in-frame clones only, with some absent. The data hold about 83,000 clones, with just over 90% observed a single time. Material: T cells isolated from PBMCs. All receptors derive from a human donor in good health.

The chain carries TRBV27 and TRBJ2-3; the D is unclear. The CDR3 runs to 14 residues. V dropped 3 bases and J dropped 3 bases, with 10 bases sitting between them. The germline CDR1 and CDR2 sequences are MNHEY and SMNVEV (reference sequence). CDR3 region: CASSFLEETDTQYF. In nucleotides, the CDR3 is TGTGCCAGCAGTTTCCTAGAAGAAACAGATACGCAGTATTTT.

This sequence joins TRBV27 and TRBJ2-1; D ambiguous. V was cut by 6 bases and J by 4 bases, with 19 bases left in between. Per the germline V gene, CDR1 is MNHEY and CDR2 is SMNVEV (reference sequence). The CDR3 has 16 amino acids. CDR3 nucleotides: TGTGCCAGCAGAGTGGCCGACAAAGAACCTTACAATGAGCAGTTCTTC. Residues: CASRVADKEPYNEQFF.

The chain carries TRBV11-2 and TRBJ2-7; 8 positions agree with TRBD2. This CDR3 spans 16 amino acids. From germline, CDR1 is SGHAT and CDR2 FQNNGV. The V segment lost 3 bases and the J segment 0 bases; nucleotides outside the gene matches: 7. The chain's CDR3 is CASSFVVAGPSYEQYF. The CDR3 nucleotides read TGTGCCAGCAGCTTCGTAGTAGCGGGGCCCTCCTACGAGCAGTACTTC. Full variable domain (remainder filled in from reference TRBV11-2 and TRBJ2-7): EAGVAQSPRYKIIEKRQSVAFWCNPISGHATLYWYQQILGQGPKLLIQFQNNGVVDDSQLPKDRFSAERLKGVDSTLKIQPAKLEDSAVYLCASSFVVAGPSYEQYFGPGTRLTVT.

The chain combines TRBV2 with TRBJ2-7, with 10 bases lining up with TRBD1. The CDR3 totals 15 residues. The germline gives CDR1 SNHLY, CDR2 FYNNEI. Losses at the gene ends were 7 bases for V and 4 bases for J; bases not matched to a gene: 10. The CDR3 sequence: CASTEPGQGRYEQYF. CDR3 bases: TGTGCCAGCACCGAACCGGGACAGGGGCGATACGAGCAGTACTTC.

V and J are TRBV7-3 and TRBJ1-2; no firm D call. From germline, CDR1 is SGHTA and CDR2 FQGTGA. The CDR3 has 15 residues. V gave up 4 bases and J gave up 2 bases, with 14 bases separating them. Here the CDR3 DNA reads TGTGCCAGCAGCTCATACGCGGGCCACAACTATGGCTACACCTTC. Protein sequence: CASSSYAGHNYGYTF.

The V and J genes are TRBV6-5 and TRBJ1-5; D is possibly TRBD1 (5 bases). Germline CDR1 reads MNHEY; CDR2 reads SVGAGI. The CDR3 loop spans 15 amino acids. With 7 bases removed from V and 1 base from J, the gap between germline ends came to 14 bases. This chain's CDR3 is CASKGGRGSNQPQHF. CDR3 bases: TGTGCCAGCAAGGGTGGACGGGGGAGCAATCAGCCCCAGCATTTT.

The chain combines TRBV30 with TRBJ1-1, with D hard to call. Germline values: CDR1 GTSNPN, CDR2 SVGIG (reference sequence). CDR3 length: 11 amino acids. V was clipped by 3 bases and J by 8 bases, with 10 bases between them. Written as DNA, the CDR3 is TGTGCCTGGAGCCCCGGAGAGGAAGCTTTCTTT. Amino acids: CAWSPGEEAFF.

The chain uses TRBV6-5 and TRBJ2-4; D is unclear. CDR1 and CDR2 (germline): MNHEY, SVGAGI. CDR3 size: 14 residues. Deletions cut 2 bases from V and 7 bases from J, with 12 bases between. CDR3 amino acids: CASSYGDMRNIQYF. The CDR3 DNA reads TGTGCCAGCAGTTACGGAGATATGAGGAACATTCAGTACTTC.

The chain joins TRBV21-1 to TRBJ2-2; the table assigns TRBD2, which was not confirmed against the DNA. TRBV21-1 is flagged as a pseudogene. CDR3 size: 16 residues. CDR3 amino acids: CASSNLAGGRTGELFF. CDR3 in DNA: TGTGCCAGCAGCAATTTAGCGGGAGGCCGCACCGGGGAGCTGTTTTTT.

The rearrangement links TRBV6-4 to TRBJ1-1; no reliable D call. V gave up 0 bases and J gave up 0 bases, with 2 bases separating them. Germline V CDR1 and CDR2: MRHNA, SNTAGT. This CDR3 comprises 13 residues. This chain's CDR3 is CASSDSMNTEAFF. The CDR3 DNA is TGTGCCAGCAGTGACTCCATGAACACTGAAGCTTTCTTT.

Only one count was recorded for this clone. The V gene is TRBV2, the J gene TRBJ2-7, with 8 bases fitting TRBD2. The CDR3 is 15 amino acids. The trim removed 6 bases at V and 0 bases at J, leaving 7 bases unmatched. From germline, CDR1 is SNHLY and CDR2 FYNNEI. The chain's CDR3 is CASSPTGGSSYEQYF. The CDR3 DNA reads TGTGCCAGCAGCCCCACGGGAGGGAGCTCCTACGAGCAGTACTTC.

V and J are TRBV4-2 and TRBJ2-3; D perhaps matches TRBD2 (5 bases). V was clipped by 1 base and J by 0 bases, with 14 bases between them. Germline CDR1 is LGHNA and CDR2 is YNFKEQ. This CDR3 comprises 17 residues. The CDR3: CASSQVLRDLSTDTQYF. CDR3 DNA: TGTGCCAGCAGCCAAGTTCTACGGGATCTAAGCACAGATACGCAGTATTTT.

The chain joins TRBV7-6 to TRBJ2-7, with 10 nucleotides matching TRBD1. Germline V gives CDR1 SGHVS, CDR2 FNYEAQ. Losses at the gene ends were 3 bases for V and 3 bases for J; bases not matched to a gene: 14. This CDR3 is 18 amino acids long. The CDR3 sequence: CASSFRVPGQGPLYEQYF. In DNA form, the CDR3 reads TGTGCCAGCAGCTTTAGAGTCCCGGGACAGGGGCCCCTCTACGAGCAGTACTTC.

CDR3 bases: TGTGCCAGCAGCCTTATTGGGACTAGTGAGTTTGTACAGTACTTC. Translation gives CASSLIGTSEFVQYF. The chain carries TRBV5-4 and TRBJ2-7; TRBD2 matches 8 bases. The germline V gene encodes CDR1 SGHNT and CDR2 YYREEE (reference sequence). The J segment lost 10 bases and the V segment lost 4 bases, leaving 16 bases of the junction unmatched. CDR3 size: 15 residues.

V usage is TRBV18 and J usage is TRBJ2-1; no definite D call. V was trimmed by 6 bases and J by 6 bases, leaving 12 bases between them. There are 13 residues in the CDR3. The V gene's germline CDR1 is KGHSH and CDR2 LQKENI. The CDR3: CASSWVGPNEQFF. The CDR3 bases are TGTGCCAGCTCCTGGGTTGGGCCCAATGAGCAGTTCTTC.

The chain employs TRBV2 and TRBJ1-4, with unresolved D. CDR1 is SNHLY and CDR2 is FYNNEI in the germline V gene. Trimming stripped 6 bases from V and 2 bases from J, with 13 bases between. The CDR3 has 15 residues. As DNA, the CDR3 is TGTGCCAGCAGCCAAAGCAGGAAGACTAATGAAAAACTGTTTTTT. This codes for CASSQSRKTNEKLFF.

CDR3 sequence: CASSGAGGLYSNQPQHF. Here the CDR3 DNA reads TGCGCCAGCAGTGGGGCAGGGGGCTTATATAGCAATCAGCCCCAGCATTTT. The J gene is TRBJ1-5, the V gene TRBV10-2, with 8 bases identical to TRBD1. V lost 4 bases to trimming and J lost 0 bases; unmatched junction nucleotides: 8. CDR1 WSHSY and CDR2 SAAADI come from the germline V gene. This CDR3 spans 17 amino acids.

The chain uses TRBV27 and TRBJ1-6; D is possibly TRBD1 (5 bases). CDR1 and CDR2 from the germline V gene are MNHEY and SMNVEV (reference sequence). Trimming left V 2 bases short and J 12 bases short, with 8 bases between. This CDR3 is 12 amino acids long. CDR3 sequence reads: CASSLPQGPLHF. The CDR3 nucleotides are TGTGCCAGCAGTTTACCTCAGGGACCCCTCCACTTT.

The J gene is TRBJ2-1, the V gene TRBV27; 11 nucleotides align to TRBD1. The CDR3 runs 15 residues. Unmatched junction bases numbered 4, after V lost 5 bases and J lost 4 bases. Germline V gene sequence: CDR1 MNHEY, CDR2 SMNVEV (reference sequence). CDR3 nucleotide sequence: TGTGCCAGCAGTGTAGGACAGGGGGCTTACAATGAGCAGTTCTTC. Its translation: CASSVGQGAYNEQFF.

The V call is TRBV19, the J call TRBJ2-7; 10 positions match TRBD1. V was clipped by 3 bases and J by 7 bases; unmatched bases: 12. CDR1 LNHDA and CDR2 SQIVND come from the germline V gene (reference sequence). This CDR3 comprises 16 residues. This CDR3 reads CASSMLRGQGSVEQYF. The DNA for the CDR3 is TGTGCCAGTAGTATGCTCAGGGGACAGGGGTCGGTTGAGCAGTACTTC.

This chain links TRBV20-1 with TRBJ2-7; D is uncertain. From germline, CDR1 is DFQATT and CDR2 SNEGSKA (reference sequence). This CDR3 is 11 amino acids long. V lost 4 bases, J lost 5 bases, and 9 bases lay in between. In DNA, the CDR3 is TGCAGTGCTATGAGCAACCACGAGCAGTACTTC. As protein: CSAMSNHEQYF.

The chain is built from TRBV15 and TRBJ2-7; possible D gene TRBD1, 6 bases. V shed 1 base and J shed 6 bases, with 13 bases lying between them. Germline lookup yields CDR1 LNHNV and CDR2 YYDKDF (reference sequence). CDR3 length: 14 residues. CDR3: CATSRVYRESEQYF. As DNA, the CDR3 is TGTGCCACCAGCAGAGTTTACAGGGAAAGCGAGCAGTACTTC.

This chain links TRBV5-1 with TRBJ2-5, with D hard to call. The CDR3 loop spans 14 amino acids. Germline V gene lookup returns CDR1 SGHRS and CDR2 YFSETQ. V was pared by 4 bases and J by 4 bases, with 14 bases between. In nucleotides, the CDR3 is TGCGCCAGCAGCCCGTCGGGTTCCATAGAGACCCAGTACTTC. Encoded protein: CASSPSGSIETQYF.

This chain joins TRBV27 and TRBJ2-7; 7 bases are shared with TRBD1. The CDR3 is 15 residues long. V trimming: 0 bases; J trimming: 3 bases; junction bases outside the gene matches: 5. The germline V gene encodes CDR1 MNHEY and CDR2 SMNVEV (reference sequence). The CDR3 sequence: CASSLSTGKGYEQYF. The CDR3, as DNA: TGTGCCAGCAGTTTATCGACAGGGAAGGGCTACGAGCAGTACTTC.

The CDR3 reads CASSLAGGAPGYTF. The CDR3 coding sequence is TGTGCCAGCAGCTTGGCCGGGGGGGCACCCGGCTACACCTTC. The chain recombines TRBV5-4 with TRBJ1-2; the D gene is possibly TRBD1 (6 bases). The CDR3 spans 14 residues. The V and J ends lost 0 bases and 8 bases respectively, with 14 bases between them. Germline V gene lookup returns CDR1 SGHNT and CDR2 YYREEE (reference sequence). Drawing the rest from reference TRBV5-4 and TRBJ1-2, the complete variable domain is ETGVTQSPTHLIKTRGQQVTLRCSSQSGHNTVSWYQQALGQGPQFIFQYYREEENGRGNFPPRFSGLQFPNYSSELNVNALELDDSALYLCASSLAGGAPGYTFGSGTRLTVV.

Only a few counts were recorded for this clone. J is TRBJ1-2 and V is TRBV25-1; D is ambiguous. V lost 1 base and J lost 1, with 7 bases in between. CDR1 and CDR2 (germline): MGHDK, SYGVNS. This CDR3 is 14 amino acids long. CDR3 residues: CASSESVGNYGYTF. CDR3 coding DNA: TGTGCCAGCAGTGAATCAGTTGGTAACTATGGCTACACCTTC.

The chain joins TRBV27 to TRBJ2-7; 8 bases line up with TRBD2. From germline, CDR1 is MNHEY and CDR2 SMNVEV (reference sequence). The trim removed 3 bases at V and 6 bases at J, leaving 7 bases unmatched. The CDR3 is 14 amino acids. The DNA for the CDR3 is TGTGCCAGCAGTTTCCAGGGACTAGTGGGCGAGCAGTACTTC. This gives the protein CASSFQGLVGEQYF.

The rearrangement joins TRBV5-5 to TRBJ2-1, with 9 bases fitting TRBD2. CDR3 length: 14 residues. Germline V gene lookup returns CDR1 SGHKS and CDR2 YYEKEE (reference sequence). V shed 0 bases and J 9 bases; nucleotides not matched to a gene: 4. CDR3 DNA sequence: TGTGCCAGCAGCTTGGATCTAGCGGGAATTGAGCAGTTCTTC. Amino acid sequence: CASSLDLAGIEQFF.

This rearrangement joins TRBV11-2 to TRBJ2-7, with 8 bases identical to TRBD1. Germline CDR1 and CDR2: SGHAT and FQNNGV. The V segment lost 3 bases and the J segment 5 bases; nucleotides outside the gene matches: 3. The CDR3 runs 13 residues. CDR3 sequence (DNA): TGTGCCAGCAGCTTCCAGGGGGCCAACGAGCAGTACTTC. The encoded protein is CASSFQGANEQYF.